The rows below give T cell receptor beta chains drawn from one sample of a study of neurological immune-mediated disorders. A single record per CDR3 protein comes from TCRdb applying MiXCR to the 5' RACE reads. Counted here are about 74,000 distinct CDR3 sequences, 5.2% occurring once; the ten biggest clones make up just under 7.5%. The sequenced sample consisted of PBMCs. All receptors come from a man aged 18 to 29 with multiple sclerosis. Each CDR3 is given with its conserved first and last residue. A D gene is named only where the DNA matches it firmly. The size of a clone is reported for some rows only, either as once, few or many, or as a class for expanded clones.

V gene: TRBV20-1
J gene: TRBJ2-3
D gene: .
clone size: many
CDR3 DNA: TGCAGTGCTAGTTCCCAGGGGACAGATACGCAGTATTTT
CDR3 protein: CSASSQGTDTQYF

V gene: TRBV4-3
J gene: TRBJ2-3
D gene: TRBD2
clone size: many
CDR3 DNA: TGCGCCAGCAGCCAAGATACCCGGACTAGCGGGTTTCTCACAGATACGCAGTATTTT
CDR3 protein: CASSQDTRTSGFLTDTQYF

V gene: TRBV6-2/TRBV6-3
J gene: TRBJ2-7
D gene: TRBD1
clone size: many
CDR3 DNA: TGTGCCAGCAGTAAGGACAGGGTGACCTCCTACGAGCAGTACTTC
CDR3 protein: CASSKDRVTSYEQYF

V gene: TRBV7-2
J gene: TRBJ2-1
D gene: .
clone size: many
CDR3 DNA: TGTGCCAGCAGCCGAAACCCCAATGAGCAGTTCTTC
CDR3 protein: CASSRNPNEQFF

V gene: TRBV5-6
J gene: TRBJ2-7
D gene: TRBD1
clone size: many
CDR3 DNA: TGTGCCAGCAGCCCAGCGGGACAGGGCGCATCCTACGAGCAGTACTTC
CDR3 protein: CASSPAGQGASYEQYF

V gene: TRBV4-3
J gene: TRBJ2-3
D gene: .
clone size: .
CDR3 DNA: TGCGCCAGCAGCCAAGTCGGGGAGCAGTCAGATACGCAGTATTTT
CDR3 protein: CASSQVGEQSDTQYF

V gene: TRBV5-1
J gene: TRBJ2-3
D gene: TRBD1
clone size: medium-sized
CDR3 DNA: TGCGCCAGCAGCCCCGGACAGGGGCTGGGCACAGATACGCAGTATTTT
CDR3 protein: CASSPGQGLGTDTQYF

V gene: TRBV5-5
J gene: TRBJ2-2
D gene: TRBD2
clone size: many
CDR3 DNA: TGTGCCAGCAGCTTAATACTAGCGGGCGGGGAGCTGTTTTTT
CDR3 protein: CASSLILAGGELFF

V gene: TRBV20-1
J gene: TRBJ2-1
D gene: .
clone size: many
CDR3 DNA: TGCAGTGCTAGAAGACGGGGAAGCGTCCTCAATGAGCAGTTCTTC
CDR3 protein: CSARRRGSVLNEQFF

V gene: TRBV20-1
J gene: TRBJ1-1
D gene: .
clone size: .
CDR3 DNA: TGCAGTGCTAGCGACGCCGGAGGGAACACTGAAGCTTTCTTT
CDR3 protein: CSASDAGGNTEAFF

V gene: TRBV5-1
J gene: TRBJ2-1
D gene: .
clone size: many
CDR3 DNA: TGCGCCAGCAGTTCTTCTAAGCGGGCCTCTTACAATGAGCAGTTCTTC
CDR3 protein: CASSSSKRASYNEQFF

V gene: TRBV20-1
J gene: TRBJ2-5
D gene: TRBD1
clone size: many
CDR3 DNA: TGCAGTGCTAGACGCAGGGACAGGGGGGAAGAGACCCAGTACTTC
CDR3 protein: CSARRRDRGEETQYF

V gene: TRBV5-1
J gene: TRBJ2-1
D gene: TRBD1
clone size: many
CDR3 DNA: TGCGCCAGCAGCTCAGCCGGGACACAGGGGACGGGTGAGCAGTTCTTC
CDR3 protein: CASSSAGTQGTGEQFF

V gene: TRBV30
J gene: TRBJ2-7
D gene: TRBD2
clone size: .
CDR3 DNA: TGTGCCTGGAGTGTTTCGGGAGGACCGTACGAGCAGTACTTC
CDR3 protein: CAWSVSGGPYEQYF

V gene: TRBV7-8
J gene: TRBJ2-3
D gene: TRBD2
clone size: .
CDR3 DNA: TGTGCCAGCAGCCCTTTAGAAACCCCTAGCGGGATAGCGGCAGATACGCAGTATTTT
CDR3 protein: CASSPLETPSGIAADTQYF

V gene: TRBV5-1
J gene: TRBJ2-7
D gene: TRBD1
clone size: many
CDR3 DNA: TGCGCCAGCTCCTTCGGGACAGGGGACTACGAGCAGTACTTC
CDR3 protein: CASSFGTGDYEQYF